A selection of T cell receptor beta chains follows, all from one sample in a study of blood T cells in healthy people across ages. Each CDR3 protein is one row after TCRdb ran MiXCR on the 5' RACE reads. The sample shows about 1.6 million distinct CDR3 sequences, around 35% of them seen only once. Material: blood. All receptors come from a woman aged 25 to 39 in good health. Each CDR3 is given with its conserved first and last residue. D genes are given only for firm matches. Clone size appears in some rows only: once, few, many, or a class for an expanded clone.

j_call | clone_size | d_call | v_call | cdr3_aa | cdr3_nt
TRBJ2-3 | few | . | TRBV28 | CASSSAGATDTQYF | TGTGCCAGCAGTTCCGCGGGGGCCACAGATACGCAGTATTTT
TRBJ1-4 | . | . | TRBV4-1 | CASSQGGIGEKLFF | TGCGCCAGCAGCCAAGGCGGGATAGGTGAAAAACTGTTTTTT
TRBJ2-7 | few | . | TRBV23-1 | CASSREGHEQYF | TGCGCCAGCAGTCGAGAGGGCCACGAGCAGTACTTC
TRBJ2-1 | many | . | TRBV7-9 | CAVGNEQFF | TGTGCCGTAGGGAATGAGCAGTTCTTC
TRBJ2-1 | few | TRBD2 | TRBV20-1 | CSARDLTSGYNEQFF | TGCAGTGCTAGAGATCTAACTAGCGGATACAATGAGCAGTTCTTC
TRBJ2-3 | many | TRBD2 | TRBV7-3 | CASSSLAGGDADTQYF | TGTGCCAGCAGCTCCCTAGCGGGAGGGGACGCAGATACGCAGTATTTT
TRBJ2-7 | . | . | TRBV28 | CASSLSSPVYEQYF | TGTGCCAGCAGTTTATCAAGTCCAGTCTACGAGCAGTACTTC
TRBJ2-1 | few | TRBD2 | TRBV4-2 | CASSATSVVEQFF | TGTGCCAGCAGCGCTACTAGCGTAGTTGAGCAGTTCTTC
TRBJ2-7 | few | TRBD1 | TRBV7-2 | CASRGRVSYEQYF | TGTGCCAGTAGGGGGCGAGTCTCCTACGAGCAGTACTTC
TRBJ2-7 | . | TRBD1 | TRBV27 | CASSFLSTGTGGKYEQYF | TGTGCCAGCAGCTTCCTTTCAACGGGGACAGGGGGAAAGTACGAGCAGTACTTC
TRBJ2-1 | few | . | TRBV14 | CASSQHRTYNEQFF | TGTGCCAGCAGCCAACATCGTACTTACAATGAGCAGTTCTTC
TRBJ2-1 | . | TRBD2 | TRBV7-3 | CASSLGLAGWDEQFF | TGTGCCAGCAGCTTGGGGCTAGCGGGATGGGATGAGCAGTTCTTC
TRBJ2-1 | . | . | TRBV3-1 | CASSQFLASGNEQFF | TGTGCCAGCAGCCAATTTCTAGCATCAGGCAATGAGCAGTTCTTC
TRBJ1-1 | few | . | TRBV20-1 | CSAEGGNTEAFF | TGCAGTGCCGAGGGCGGGAACACTGAAGCTTTCTTT
TRBJ2-2 | . | TRBD1 | TRBV5-1 | CASMTGTGELFF | TGCGCCAGCATGACAGGGACCGGGGAGCTGTTTTTT